The 21 T cell receptor beta chains given below trace back to one sample, sequenced in a study of blood T cell repertoires in COVID-19. Generated by immunoSEQ multiplex PCR, the TCRdb table keeps only in-frame clones and is missing some. The sample holds 320,000 or so clones, 75% to 90% seen once. The sample consisted of PBMCs or T cells enriched from blood (not recorded which). The receptor set was obtained from a man aged 60 to 69 who had recovered from COVID-19.

This clone appeared a single time. This chain uses TRBV24-1 with TRBJ2-2; 10 bases line up with TRBD1. The CDR3 runs 17 residues. Germline-derived CDR1 and CDR2 are KGHDR and SFDVKD. V dropped 0 bases and J dropped 3; count of bases not matched to a gene: 3. The chain's CDR3 is CATSDLDGTGDTGELFF. CDR3 DNA: TGTGCCACCAGTGATTTGGACGGGACAGGGGACACCGGGGAGCTGTTTTTT.

This clone appeared a few times. One junction end disagrees with the germline gene, perhaps due to a read error. The chain couples TRBV2 to TRBJ2-7; D uncertain. The CDR3 is made up of 10 amino acids. The germline V gene encodes CDR1 SNHLY and CDR2 FYNNEI. The CDR3: CASSENSLDF. The DNA for the CDR3 is TGTGCCAGCAGTGAGAACAGTTTGGACTTC.

This sequence joins TRBV21-1 and TRBJ2-3; no DNA check was done on the table's D call, TRBD2. TRBV21-1 is shown as a pseudogene. CDR3 length: 17 residues. For the CDR3, the DNA is TGTGCCAGCAGCAAACGGCGACTAGACGACACATCGGATACGCAGTATTTT. Encoded protein: CASSKRRLDDTSDTQYF.

J is TRBJ1-1 and V is TRBV9, with D perhaps matching TRBD1 (5 bases). The CDR3 runs to 17 residues. Trimming shortened V by 0 bases and J by 0 bases, and 15 bases separated the two germline ends. The germline CDR1 and CDR2 sequences are SGDLS and YYNGEE. CDR3 DNA: TGTGCCAGCAGCGTAGGTGGGGGGAGAGGGATGAACACTGAAGCTTTCTTT. It is translated as CASSVGGGRGMNTEAFF.

The rearrangement links TRBV27 to TRBJ2-7; 8 bases fit TRBD1. V lost 3 bases to trimming and J lost 3 bases; unmatched junction nucleotides: 4. The CDR3 sequence is 14 residues long. From germline, CDR1 is MNHEY and CDR2 SMNVEV (reference sequence). CDR3 in DNA: TGTGCCAGCAGTTTCAGGGGGCGCGGCTACGAGCAGTACTTC. Translated, it gives CASSFRGRGYEQYF.

The CDR3 region has the DNA TGTGCCAGCAGCGTAGGGACAGGTCTGAACACTGAAGCTTTCTTT. Translating it yields CASSVGTGLNTEAFF. The rearrangement uses TRBV9 and TRBJ1-1; 7 bases are shared with TRBD1. V was clipped by 0 bases and J by 0 bases; unmatched bases: 2. Per the germline V gene, CDR1 is SGDLS and CDR2 is YYNGEE. This CDR3 spans 15 amino acids.

The rearrangement links TRBV19 to TRBJ2-4, with D hard to call. The CDR3 spans 16 residues. Between the trimmed V and J ends, which lost 5 bases and 0 bases, there was a span of 14 bases. In germline, CDR1 is LNHDA, CDR2 SQIVND (reference sequence). The CDR3, as DNA: TGTGCCAGTAGTCCGCAAAGATCACTAGCCAAAAACATTCAGTACTTC. As protein: CASSPQRSLAKNIQYF. Filled out from reference TRBV19 and TRBJ2-4, the complete variable domain reads DGGITQSPKYLFRKEGQNVTLSCEQNLNHDAMYWYRQDPGQGLRLIYYSQIVNDFQKGDIAEGYSVSREKKESFPLTVTSAQKNPTAFYLCASSPQRSLAKNIQYFGAGTRLSVL.

The chain links TRBV4-1 to TRBJ1-4; D is undetermined. Trimming shortened V by 8 bases and J by 5 bases, and 12 bases separated the two germline ends. Germline V lookup: CDR1 MGHRA, CDR2 YSYEKL. This CDR3 comprises 13 residues. CDR3 protein: CASSFTYNEKLFF. The CDR3 nucleotides are TGCGCCAGCTCGTTCACATACAATGAAAAACTGTTTTTT.

This clone was found a few times. For the CDR3, the DNA is TGTGCCAGCAGTTTAACCCCCCCGTCGGGGGGAAAAGGCTACACCTTC. Its translation is CASSLTPPSGGKGYTF. J is TRBJ1-2 and V is TRBV28, with D perhaps matching TRBD1 (5 bases). This CDR3 region has 16 residues. Per germline, CDR1 MDHEN and CDR2 SYDVKM. Trimming pared 2 bases from V and 8 bases from J, leaving 21 bases between.

V gene TRBV10-3 combines with J gene TRBJ2-7, with TRBD2 matching over 11 bases. This CDR3 spans 16 amino acids. Trimming took 0 bases from V and 2 from J; bases not matched to a gene: 3. In germline, CDR1 is ENHRY, CDR2 SYGVKD. The CDR3 bases are TGTGCCATCAGTGAGTCGCTAGCGGGAGGCCCCTACGAGCAGTACTTC. Translation gives CAISESLAGGPYEQYF.

CDR3 in amino acids: CASSITSGSIETQYF. The DNA of the CDR3 is TGTGCCAGCAGCATTACTAGCGGGAGTATAGAGACCCAGTACTTC. The V and J genes are TRBV11-2 and TRBJ2-5; 11 nucleotides align to TRBD2. The germline V gene has CDR1 SGHAT and CDR2 FQNNGV. There are 15 residues in the CDR3. V shed 5 bases and J 4 bases; nucleotides not matched to a gene: 6.

This sequence joins TRBV5-1 and TRBJ2-2; D remains ambiguous. Germline CDR1 reads SGHRS; CDR2 reads YFSETQ. Deletions cut 4 bases from V and 6 bases from J, with 13 bases between. CDR3 length equals 14 residues. CDR3 bases: TGCGCCAGCAGCGACCTCTCTACAGCCGGGGAGCTGTTTTTT. It translates to CASSDLSTAGELFF.

Worth noting for this clone: One end of the junction is discordant with germline, which a read error may explain. The chain has TRBV20-1 and TRBJ1-6, with 7 bases identical to TRBD1. The V gene's germline CDR1 is DFQATT and CDR2 SNEGSKA (reference sequence). This CDR3 comprises 14 residues. CDR3 protein: CSTSKGARSSPLHF. In nucleotides, the CDR3 is TGCAGTACTAGTAAGGGGGCGCGAAGTTCACCCCTCCACTTT.

The rearrangement joins TRBV27 to TRBJ2-7; TRBD1 matches at 9 bases. The CDR3 spans 15 residues. V lost 6 bases and J lost 6; bases outside the gene matches: 12. Germline V lookup: CDR1 MNHEY, CDR2 SMNVEV (reference sequence). The CDR3 region has the DNA TGTGCCAGCAGCAGGTCGGGACAGGGAGGCGGCGAGCAGTACTTC. The encoded protein is CASSRSGQGGGEQYF.

The V call is TRBV5-1, the J call TRBJ2-7; no definite D call. Germline lookup yields CDR1 SGHRS and CDR2 YFSETQ. The V end lost 0 bases, the J end lost 2 bases, and 9 bases lay between the germline ends. CDR3 length: 14 residues. The CDR3 loop is CASSLAVSTYEQYF. The CDR3 DNA sequence: TGCGCCAGCAGCTTGGCCGTCAGTACCTACGAGCAGTACTTC.

The chain employs TRBV28 and TRBJ1-4; TRBD1 is a possible D gene (5 bases). Germline V gene sequence: CDR1 MDHEN, CDR2 SYDVKM. Trimming removed 3 bases from V and 0 bases from J, with 14 bases in between. The CDR3 length is 17 residues. CDR3 coding DNA: TGTGCCAGCAGTTTGACCCTGATGACAGCAACTAATGAAAAACTGTTTTTT. This encodes CASSLTLMTATNEKLFF.

This chain connects TRBV5-4 to TRBJ2-2, with 16 bases aligning to TRBD2. The CDR3 covers 18 residues. After removal of 4 bases from V and 4 bases from J, the junction contained 7 bases not matched to a gene. Germline V lookup: CDR1 SGHNT, CDR2 YYREEE (reference sequence). The CDR3 reads CASSPGLAGGPGTGELFF. DNA for the CDR3: TGTGCCAGCAGCCCGGGACTAGCGGGAGGGCCTGGCACCGGGGAGCTGTTTTTT.

The chain is built from TRBV7-2 and TRBJ2-7; a weak D match, TRBD1 (6 bases). Germline loops: CDR1 SGHTA, CDR2 FQGNSA. Trimming removed 3 bases from V and 2 bases from J, with 14 bases in between. The CDR3 is 15 residues long. CDR3 sequence: CASSLFRTAPYEQYF. Written as DNA, the CDR3 is TGTGCCAGCAGCTTGTTCCGGACAGCCCCCTACGAGCAGTACTTC.

The rearrangement joins TRBV7-6 to TRBJ2-5, with 11 bases fitting TRBD2. The CDR3 loop spans 15 amino acids. J was trimmed by 1 base and V by 10 bases; bases with no gene match: 8. Per germline, CDR1 SGHVS and CDR2 FNYEAQ. The CDR3 coding sequence is TGTGCCACTTCGACTAGCGGGAATATCCAAGAGACCCAGTACTTC. Translation: CATSTSGNIQETQYF.

The J gene is TRBJ1-2, the V gene TRBV23-1, with TRBD1 matching over 8 bases. TRBV23-1 is assigned to the ORF class and has an uncertain function. Trimming at V came to 2 bases and at J to 5 bases, leaving 4 bases not matched to a gene. CDR3 length: 14 residues. The CDR3, as DNA: TGCGCCAGCAGTCAACCAGGACAGGGTTATGGCTACACCTTC. Protein product: CASSQPGQGYGYTF.

The chain recombines TRBV5-3 with TRBJ2-1; tentatively, D is TRBD1 (6 bases). TRBV5-3 is an ORF; its function is uncertain. The CDR3 loop spans 13 amino acids. The V end was cut by 3 bases, the J end by 6 bases, with 10 bases between. Written as DNA, the CDR3 is TGTGCCAGAAGCTGTACCAGGGGCAATGAGCAGTTCTTC. It is translated as CARSCTRGNEQFF.